This T cell receptor (beta chain) was obtained from a study of CD8 T cell repertoires and HIV-1 epitope variants. Germline CDR1 is LGHNA and CDR2 is YNFKEQ. V shed 1 base and J 4 bases; nucleotides not matched to a gene: 1. CDR3 length equals 15 residues. Notes on this clone: The antigen is not known.

Generated by immunoSEQ multiplex PCR, the TCRdb table keeps only in-frame clones and is missing some. The table shows approximately 6,700 clones, with more than 55% occurring only once. The sample taken for sequencing was cultured CD8+ T cells derived from PBMCs. The rearrangement uses TRBV4-2 and TRBJ1-1; 12 nucleotides agree with TRBD1. The receptor comes from a male donor with HIV. The CDR3: CASSQGDRGPTEAFF. The CDR3 DNA follows: TGTGCCAGCAGCCAAGGGGACAGGGGGCCCACTGAAGCTTTCTTT.